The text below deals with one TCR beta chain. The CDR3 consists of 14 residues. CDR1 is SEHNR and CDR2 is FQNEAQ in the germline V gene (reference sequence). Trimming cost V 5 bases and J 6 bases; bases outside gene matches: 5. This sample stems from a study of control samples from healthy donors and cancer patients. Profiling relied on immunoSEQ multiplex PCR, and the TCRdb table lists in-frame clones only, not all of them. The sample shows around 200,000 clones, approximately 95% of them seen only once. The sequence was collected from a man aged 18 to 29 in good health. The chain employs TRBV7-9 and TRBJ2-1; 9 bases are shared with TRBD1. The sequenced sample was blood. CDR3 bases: TGTGCCAGCAGCGCGGGACAGGGTCTCAATGAGCAGTTCTTC. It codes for CASSAGQGLNEQFF.